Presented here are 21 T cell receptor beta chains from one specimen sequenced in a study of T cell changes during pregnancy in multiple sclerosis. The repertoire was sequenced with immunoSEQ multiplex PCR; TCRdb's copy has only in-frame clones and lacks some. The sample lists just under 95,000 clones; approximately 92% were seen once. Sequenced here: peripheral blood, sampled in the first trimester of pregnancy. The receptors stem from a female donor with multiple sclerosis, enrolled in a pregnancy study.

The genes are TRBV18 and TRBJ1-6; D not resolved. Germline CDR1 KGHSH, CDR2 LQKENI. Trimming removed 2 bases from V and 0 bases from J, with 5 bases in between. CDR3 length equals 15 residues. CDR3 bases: TGTGCCAGCTCACCAGAGAGCTCCTATAATTCACCCCTCCACTTT. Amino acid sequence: CASSPESSYNSPLHF. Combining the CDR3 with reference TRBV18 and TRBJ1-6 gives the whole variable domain NAGVMQNPRHLVRRRGQEARLRCSPMKGHSHVYWYRQLPEEGLKFMVYLQKENIIDESGMPKERFSAEFPKEGPSILRIQQVVRGDSAAYFCASSPESSYNSPLHFGNGTRLTVT.

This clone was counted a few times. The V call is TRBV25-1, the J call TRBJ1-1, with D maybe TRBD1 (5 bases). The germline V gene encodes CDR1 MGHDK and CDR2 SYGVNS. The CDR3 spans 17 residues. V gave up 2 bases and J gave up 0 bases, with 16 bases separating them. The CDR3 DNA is TGTGCCAGCAGTGAACCGGAAAGCCGGGGGATGAACACTGAAGCTTTCTTT. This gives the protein CASSEPESRGMNTEAFF.

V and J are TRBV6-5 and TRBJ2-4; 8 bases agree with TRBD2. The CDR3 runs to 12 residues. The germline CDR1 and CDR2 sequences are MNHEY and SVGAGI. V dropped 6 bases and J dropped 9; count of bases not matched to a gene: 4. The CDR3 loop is CASRDGRGIQYF. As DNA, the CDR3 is TGTGCCAGCAGGGACGGGAGGGGCATTCAGTACTTC.

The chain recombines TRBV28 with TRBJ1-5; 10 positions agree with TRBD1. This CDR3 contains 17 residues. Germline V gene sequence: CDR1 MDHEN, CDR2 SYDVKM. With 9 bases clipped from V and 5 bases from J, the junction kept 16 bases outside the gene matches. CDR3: CASTGTGVPLSDQPQHF. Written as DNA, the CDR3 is TGTGCCAGTACCGGGACAGGGGTTCCCTTGTCGGATCAGCCCCAGCATTTT.

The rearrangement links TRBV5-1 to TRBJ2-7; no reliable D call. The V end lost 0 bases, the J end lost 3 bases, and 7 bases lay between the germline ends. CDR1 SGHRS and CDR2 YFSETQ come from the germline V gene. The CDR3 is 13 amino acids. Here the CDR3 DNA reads TGCGCCAGCAGCTTGGAGCAAAGCTACGAGCAGTACTTC. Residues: CASSLEQSYEQYF.

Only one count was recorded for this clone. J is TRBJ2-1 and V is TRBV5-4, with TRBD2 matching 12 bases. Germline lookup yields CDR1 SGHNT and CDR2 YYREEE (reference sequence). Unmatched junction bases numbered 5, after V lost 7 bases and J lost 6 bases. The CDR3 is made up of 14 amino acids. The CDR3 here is CASAASGRANEQFF. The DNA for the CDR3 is TGTGCCAGCGCGGCTAGCGGGAGGGCCAATGAGCAGTTCTTC. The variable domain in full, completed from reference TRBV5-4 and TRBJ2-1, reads ETGVTQSPTHLIKTRGQQVTLRCSSQSGHNTVSWYQQALGQGPQFIFQYYREEENGRGNFPPRFSGLQFPNYSSELNVNALELDDSALYLCASAASGRANEQFFGPGTRLTVL.

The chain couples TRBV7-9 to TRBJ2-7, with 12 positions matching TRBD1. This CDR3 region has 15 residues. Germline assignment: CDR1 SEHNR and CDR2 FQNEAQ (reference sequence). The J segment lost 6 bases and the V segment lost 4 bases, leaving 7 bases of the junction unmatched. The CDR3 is CASSSPGTGGSEQYF. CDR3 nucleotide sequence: TGTGCCAGCAGCTCACCCGGGACAGGGGGCTCCGAGCAGTACTTC.

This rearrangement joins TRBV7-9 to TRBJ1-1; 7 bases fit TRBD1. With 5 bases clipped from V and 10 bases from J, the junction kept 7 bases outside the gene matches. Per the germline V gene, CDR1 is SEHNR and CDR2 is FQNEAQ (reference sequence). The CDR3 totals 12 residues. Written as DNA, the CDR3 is TGTGCCAGCAGCAGGACAGGTGGCCGAGCTTTCTTT. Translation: CASSRTGGRAFF.

The CDR3, as DNA: TGCAGCACCACACCCCCGTTCAAGTCGAAGAGAGAGGGATTTTATGGCTACACCTTC. Translating gives CSTTPPFKSKREGFYGYTF. V usage is TRBV29-1 and J usage is TRBJ1-2; D unresolved. V was pared by 8 bases and J by 5 bases, with 36 bases between. Germline lookup yields CDR1 SQVTM and CDR2 ANQGSEA. This CDR3 contains 19 residues.

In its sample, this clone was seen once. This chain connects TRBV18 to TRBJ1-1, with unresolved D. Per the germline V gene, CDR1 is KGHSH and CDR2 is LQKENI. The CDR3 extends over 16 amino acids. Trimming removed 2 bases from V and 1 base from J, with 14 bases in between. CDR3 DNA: TGTGCCAGCTCACCATATGGGAGGGTGAAGAACACTGAAGCTTTCTTT. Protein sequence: CASSPYGRVKNTEAFF.

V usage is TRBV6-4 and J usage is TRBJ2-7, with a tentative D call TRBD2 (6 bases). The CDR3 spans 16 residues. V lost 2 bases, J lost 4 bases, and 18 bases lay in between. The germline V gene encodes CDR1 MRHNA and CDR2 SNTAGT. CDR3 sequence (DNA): TGTGCCAGCAGTGACCCCCCGGTGCGCGGGAAGTACGAGCAGTACTTC. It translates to CASSDPPVRGKYEQYF.

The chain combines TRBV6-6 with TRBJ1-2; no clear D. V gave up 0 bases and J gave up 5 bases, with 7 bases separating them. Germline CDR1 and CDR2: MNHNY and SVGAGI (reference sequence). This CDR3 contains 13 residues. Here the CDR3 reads CASSYSEVYGYTF. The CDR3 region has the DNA TGTGCCAGCAGTTACTCGGAGGTTTATGGCTACACCTTC.

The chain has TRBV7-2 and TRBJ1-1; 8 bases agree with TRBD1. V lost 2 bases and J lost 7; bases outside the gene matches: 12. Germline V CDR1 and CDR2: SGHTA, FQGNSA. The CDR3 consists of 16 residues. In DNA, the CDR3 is TGTGCCAGCAGCTTATTTAAGGGATCAGGGGGCATTGAAGCTTTCTTT. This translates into CASSLFKGSGGIEAFF.

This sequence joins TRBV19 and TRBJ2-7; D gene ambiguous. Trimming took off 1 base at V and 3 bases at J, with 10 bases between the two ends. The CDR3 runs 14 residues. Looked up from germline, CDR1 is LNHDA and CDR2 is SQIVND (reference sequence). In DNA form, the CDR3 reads TGTGCCAGTAGTATAGCGTTGGCCAGCTACGAGCAGTACTTC. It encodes CASSIALASYEQYF. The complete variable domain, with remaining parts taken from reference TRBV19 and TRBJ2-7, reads DGGITQSPKYLFRKEGQNVTLSCEQNLNHDAMYWYRQDPGQGLRLIYYSQIVNDFQKGDIAEGYSVSREKKESFPLTVTSAQKNPTAFYLCASSIALASYEQYFGPGTRLTVT.

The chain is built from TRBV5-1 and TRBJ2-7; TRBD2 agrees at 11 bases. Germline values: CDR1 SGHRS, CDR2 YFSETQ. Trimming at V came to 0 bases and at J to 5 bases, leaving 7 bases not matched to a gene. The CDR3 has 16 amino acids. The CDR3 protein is CASSLGTSGRTHEQYF. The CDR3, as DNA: TGCGCCAGCAGCTTGGGTACTAGCGGGAGAACTCACGAGCAGTACTTC.

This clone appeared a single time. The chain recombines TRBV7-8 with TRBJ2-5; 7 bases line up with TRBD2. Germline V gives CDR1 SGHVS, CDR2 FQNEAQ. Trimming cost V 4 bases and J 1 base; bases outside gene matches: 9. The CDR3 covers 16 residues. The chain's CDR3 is CASSSQLASFQETQYF. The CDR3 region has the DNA TGTGCCAGCAGCTCTCAACTAGCGAGTTTCCAAGAGACCCAGTACTTC.

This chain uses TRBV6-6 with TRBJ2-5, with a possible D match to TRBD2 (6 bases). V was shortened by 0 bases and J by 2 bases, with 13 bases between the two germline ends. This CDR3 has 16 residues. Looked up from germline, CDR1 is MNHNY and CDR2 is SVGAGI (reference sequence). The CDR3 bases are TGTGCCAGCAGTTACTCAGGGTGGGGGGAACAAGAGACCCAGTACTTC. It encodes CASSYSGWGEQETQYF.

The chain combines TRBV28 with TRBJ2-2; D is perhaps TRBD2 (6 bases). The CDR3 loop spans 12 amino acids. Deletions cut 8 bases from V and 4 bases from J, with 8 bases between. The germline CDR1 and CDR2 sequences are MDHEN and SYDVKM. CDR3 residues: CASQRATGELFF. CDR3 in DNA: TGTGCCAGCCAGCGGGCCACCGGGGAGCTGTTTTTT.

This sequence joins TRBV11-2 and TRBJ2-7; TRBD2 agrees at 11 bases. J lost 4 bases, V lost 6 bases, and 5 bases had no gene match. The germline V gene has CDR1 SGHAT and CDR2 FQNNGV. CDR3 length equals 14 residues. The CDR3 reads CASSGTSGFYEQYF. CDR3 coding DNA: TGTGCCAGCAGTGGGACTAGCGGATTTTACGAGCAGTACTTC.

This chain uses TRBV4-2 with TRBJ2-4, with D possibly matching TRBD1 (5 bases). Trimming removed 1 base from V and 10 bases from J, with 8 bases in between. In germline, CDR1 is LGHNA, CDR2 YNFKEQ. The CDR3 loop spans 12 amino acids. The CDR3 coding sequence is TGTGCCAGCAGCCAAGGGGCAGGGATTCAGTACTTC. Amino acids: CASSQGAGIQYF.

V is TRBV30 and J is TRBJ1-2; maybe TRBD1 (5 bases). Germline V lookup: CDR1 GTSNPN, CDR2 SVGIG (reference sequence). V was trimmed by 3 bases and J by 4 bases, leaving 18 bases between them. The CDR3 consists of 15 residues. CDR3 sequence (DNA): TGTGCCTGGAGAATGACAGCCAACCACCTCTATGGCTACACCTTC. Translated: CAWRMTANHLYGYTF.